This TCR beta chain was captured in a study of blood T cell repertoires in COVID-19. Background on the study: Acute and convalescent COVID-19 samples came from the United States, Italy and Spain. T cells, B-cell-depleted T cells, or PBMCs provided the cDNA or gDNA that served as material.

In the original analysis: Researchers report that nucleated cell counts were estimated from reference gene primer amplification. TCRdb keeps only in-frame clones here, not all; method: immunoSEQ multiplex PCR. The V and J calls and clone size are taken from that table; D and trimming were inferred from the DNA. The sample carries 150,000 to 200,000 clones, 75% to 80% recorded once. Per the germline V gene, CDR1 is LGHDT and CDR2 is YNNKEL (reference sequence). V lost 0 bases to trimming and J lost 9 bases, with 18 bases between them. The CDR3 extends over 16 amino acids. The chain combines TRBV3-1 (or the pseudogene TRBV3-2) with TRBJ2-1; no clear D gene. The sequenced material came from peripheral blood. The clonotype originates from a woman between 70 and 85 years old with acute or convalescent COVID-19. In nucleotides, the CDR3 is TGTGCCAGCAGCCAAGAATTTGTCCTTCGATCGGGTGAGCAGTTCTTC. Amino acid sequence: CASSQEFVLRSGEQFF.